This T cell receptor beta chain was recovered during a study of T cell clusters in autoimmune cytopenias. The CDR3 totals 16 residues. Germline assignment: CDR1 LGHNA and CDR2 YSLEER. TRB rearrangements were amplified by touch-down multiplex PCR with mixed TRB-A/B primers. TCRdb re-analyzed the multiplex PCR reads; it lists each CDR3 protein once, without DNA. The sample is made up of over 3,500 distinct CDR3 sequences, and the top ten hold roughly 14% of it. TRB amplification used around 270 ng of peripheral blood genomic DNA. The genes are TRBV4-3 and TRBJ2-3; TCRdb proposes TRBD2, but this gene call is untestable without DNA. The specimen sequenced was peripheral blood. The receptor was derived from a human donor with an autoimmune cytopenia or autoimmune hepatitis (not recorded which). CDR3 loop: CASSQVGVRGTDTQYF.